This is a list of T cell receptor beta chains from one sample in a study of cytomegalovirus exposure and HLA in healthy donors. Repertoires were generated with immunoSEQ multiplex PCR, while TCRdb's copy carries only in-frame clones and drops some. This table has roughly 330,000 clones, roughly 90% appearing once. Sequenced material: PBMCs. The source of these receptors is a woman in her thirties in good health and CMV-seropositive. Each CDR3 is given without its conserved first and last residue. Fields, in order: J gene, V gene, CDR3 protein.

TRBJ1-1,TRBV2,ASSGYGNTEAF
TRBJ2-3,TRBV7-2,ASSLLKRASTDTQY
TRBJ1-1,TRBV2,ASSRDSQAF
TRBJ1-3,TRBV4-1,ASSQGGFGNTIY
TRBJ2-7,TRBV5-1,ASSFFTSGPRNYEQY
TRBJ2-1,TRBV2,ATLGYLNEQF
TRBJ1-1,TRBV2,ASSGPNTEAF
TRBJ1-5,TRBV5-1,ASSLDSNQPQH
TRBJ1-4,TRBV19,ASRKNGQGSGEKLF
TRBJ2-7,TRBV5-5,ASSLARYEQY
TRBJ1-2,TRBV29-1,SVETGTYGYT
TRBJ2-2,TRBV7-2,ASSLATGAGELF
TRBJ2-1,TRBV27,ASTPTLAGDDYNEQF
TRBJ2-7,TRBV2,ASSVSQGAREQY
TRBJ2-3,TRBV6-6,ASKDAGGADTQY
TRBJ1-1,TRBV6-6,ASSSRTSEAF
TRBJ1-1,TRBV19,ASSTTMNTEAF
TRBJ2-1,TRBV5-6,ASLTGGAKQF
TRBJ2-7,TRBV9,ASSVGAGPNYEQY
TRBJ2-7,TRBV6-5,ASSYGASGSSEQY
TRBJ1-2,TRBV4-2,ASSQDLTGRNYGYT